These T cell receptor beta chains were read from a single sample in a study of vaccination effects on CD4 cells after COVID-19. TCRdb keeps only in-frame clones here, not all; method: immunoSEQ multiplex PCR. The sample shows approximately 68,000 clones, around 79% of them seen only once. These receptors have no known antigen. This specimen consisted of CD4+ T cells from PBMCs cultured with SARS-CoV-2 spike peptides, obtained before COVID-19 vaccination. These receptors were obtained from a human donor who received a COVID-19 vaccine. The CDR3 runs from the conserved cysteine through the conserved F or W. The order of the fields is V gene, J gene, D gene, clone size, CDR3 DNA, CDR3 protein. D genes are given only for firm matches. Clone size, where shown, is once, few, many, or a class for clones that have expanded.

TRBV3-1/TRBV3-2	TRBJ2-1	NA	NA	TGTGCCAGCAGCCTATTACACCGGGAAAAACAGTTCTTC	CASSLLHREKQFF
TRBV5-1	TRBJ1-1	TRBD1	NA	TGCGCCAGCAGCTTGGGTTCCTCCGGGACAGATAACACTGAAGCTTTCTTT	CASSLGSSGTDNTEAFF
TRBV2	TRBJ1-4	NA	NA	TGTGCCAGCAGCGGACGGTATAATGAAAAACTGTTTTTT	CASSGRYNEKLFF
TRBV19	TRBJ1-3	TRBD1	NA	TGTGCCAGTACCCAAAAACCCGGGACAGGGGGGGAGTCTGGAAACACCATATATTTT	CASTQKPGTGGESGNTIYF
TRBV2	TRBJ1-1	NA	few	TGTGCCAGCAGTCCAGGGACGGTTAACACTGAAGCTTTCTTT	CASSPGTVNTEAFF
TRBV7-3	TRBJ2-1	NA	NA	TGTGCCAGCAGCTTAAGAGCCGACGGGACTCCTAAGGGGAATGAGCAGTTCTTC	CASSLRADGTPKGNEQFF
TRBV25-1	TRBJ2-3	TRBD1	NA	TGTGCCACCAGGGGGATCGGAGGAGATACGCAGTATTTT	CATRGIGGDTQYF
TRBV2	TRBJ2-1	NA	once	TGTGCCAGCAGTGCTGACAGGAACTCCTACAATGAGCAGTTCTTC	CASSADRNSYNEQFF
TRBV5-6	TRBJ2-6	NA	NA	TGTGCCAGCAGCGTGAGAGGTGGGGCCAACGTCCTGACTTTC	CASSVRGGANVLTF
TRBV6-2/TRBV6-3	TRBJ2-1	NA	NA	TGTGCCAGCAGCACTCAGGGGAAGAAGATGAATGAGCAGTTCTTC	CASSTQGKKMNEQFF
TRBV6-5	TRBJ1-1	NA	NA	TGTGCCAGCAGATTGGACAGCGTCGAGAACACTGAAGCTTTCTTT	CASRLDSVENTEAFF
TRBV4-2	TRBJ1-2	NA	NA	TGTGCCAGCAGCCAAGGGGACATAAACTATGGCTACACCTTC	CASSQGDINYGYTF
TRBV24-1	TRBJ1-2	NA	NA	TGTGCCACCAGTGATTCGAGCCCTGGCTACACCTTC	CATSDSSPGYTF
TRBV7-2	TRBJ1-3	NA	NA	TGTGCCAGCAGCTTCAACCCCGGGGTTCACTCTGGAAACACCATATATTTT	CASSFNPGVHSGNTIYF
TRBV7-3	TRBJ2-5	TRBD1	NA	TGTGCCAGCAGCTTAAGTCGGGACAGGGGATTTGAGACCCAGTACTTC	CASSLSRDRGFETQYF
TRBV5-1	TRBJ1-6	NA	NA	TGCGCCAGCAGCCGAACACTACAGGTCGGTAATTCACCCCTCCACTTT	CASSRTLQVGNSPLHF
TRBV18	TRBJ2-1	NA	once	TGTGCCAGCTCACCAGGCATCGCGGTAGAGCAGTTCTTC	CASSPGIAVEQFF
TRBV6-4	TRBJ2-2	NA	NA	NA	CASSEARGRRAGELFF
TRBV7-9	TRBJ2-3	NA	NA	TGTGCCAGCAGCTTAGTTACGCGGGATACGCAGTATTTT	CASSLVTRDTQYF
TRBV10-1	TRBJ2-2	NA	NA	TGCGCCAGCAGTGAGGCGGGACATAGTAACCCCGGGGAGCTGTTTTTT	CASSEAGHSNPGELFF
TRBV7-3	TRBJ2-5	NA	once	TGTGCCAGCAGCTTAACGGGTGGGCAGGCCGGAGAGACCCAGTACTTC	CASSLTGGQAGETQYF
TRBV29-1	TRBJ1-2	TRBD1	NA	TGCAGCGTGGCTCGAGGGACAGGGCCAAACTATGGCTACACCTTC	CSVARGTGPNYGYTF
TRBV19	TRBJ1-2	NA	NA	TGTGCCAGTAGTATTCAACAAGACTATGGCTACACCTTC	CASSIQQDYGYTF
TRBV19	TRBJ1-1	TRBD1	NA	TGTGCCAGTAAGGCTACAGGGGGCGGAAACACTGAAGCTTTCTTT	CASKATGGGNTEAFF
TRBV6-5	TRBJ2-5	TRBD1	NA	TGTGCCAGCAGAATGTTGACAGGGTCGCAAGAGACCCAGTACTTC	CASRMLTGSQETQYF
TRBV4-3	TRBJ1-2	NA	NA	TGCGCCAGCGGAAACTTTGAGAGTGGCTACACCTTC	CASGNFESGYTF
TRBV10-3	TRBJ1-2	TRBD1	once	TGTGCCATCAGTGAGCCTCGGGACAGGGCAAGGGGCTACACCTTC	CAISEPRDRARGYTF
TRBV27	TRBJ2-5	NA	NA	TGTGCCAGCAGTTTATCGGCAGGGGGGAGGGAGACCCAGTACTTC	CASSLSAGGRETQYF
TRBV18	TRBJ2-1	TRBD2	NA	TGTGCCAGCTCCCCGATAAGCGGGGGAGGTTACAATGAGCAGTTCTTC	CASSPISGGGYNEQFF
TRBV6-5	TRBJ2-5	TRBD1	NA	TGTGCCAGCAGCAGGACAGGGGGCAACCAAGAGACCCAGTACTTC	CASSRTGGNQETQYF
TRBV3-1/TRBV3-2	TRBJ2-3	TRBD1	NA	TGTGCCAGCACCAAAGGGGGCCTCGCAGATACGCAGTATTTT	CASTKGGLADTQYF
TRBV9	TRBJ1-6	NA	NA	TGTGCCAGCAGCGGGACCGCCAGCTCACCCCTCCACTTT	CASSGTASSPLHF
TRBV13	TRBJ1-2	NA	few	TGTGCCAGCAGCTTCGGAGGGGCGTCAGGATATGGCTACACCTTC	CASSFGGASGYGYTF
TRBV29-1	TRBJ2-3	TRBD1	NA	TGCAGCGTTGAGACAGGGGGCTCAGATACGCAGTATTTT	CSVETGGSDTQYF
TRBV18	TRBJ1-1	TRBD1	NA	TGTGCCAGCTCACTAGGACAGGGGACTGAAGCTTTCTTT	CASSLGQGTEAFF
TRBV5-8	TRBJ1-3	TRBD1	NA	TGTGCCAGCAGCTTGTCCCGGGACAGAGGAAACACCATATATTTT	CASSLSRDRGNTIYF
TRBV12-2	TRBJ1-5	NA	NA	TGTGCAAAGGGAAAACCAGGAAAGAGCAATCAGCCCCAGCATTTT	CAKGKPGKSNQPQHF
TRBV13	TRBJ2-5	NA	NA	TGTGCCAGCAGCGCTCGGCGGGACAGCCAAGAGACCCAGTACTTC	CASSARRDSQETQYF
TRBV7-3	TRBJ1-1	TRBD1	NA	TGTGCCAGCAGCTTGGAGGGGGCTGGGGTCACTGAAGCTTTCTTT	CASSLEGAGVTEAFF
TRBV2	TRBJ1-2	TRBD1	once	TGTGCCAGGCACGGACAGGGACGTGGCTACACCTTC	CARHGQGRGYTF
TRBV7-2	TRBJ1-4	NA	NA	TGTGCCAGCAGCATGGGCCCCAATAATGAAAAACTGTTTTTT	CASSMGPNNEKLFF
TRBV5-4	TRBJ2-1	NA	NA	TGTGCCAGCAGCTTCCAACTAGGGGGAAACAATGAGCAGTTCTTC	CASSFQLGGNNEQFF
TRBV24-1	TRBJ2-2	TRBD2	NA	TGTGCCACCAGTGATTTGAAGGGACTACCTGGCACCGGGGAGCTGTTTTTT	CATSDLKGLPGTGELFF
TRBV24-1	TRBJ2-5	TRBD2	NA	TGTGCCACCAGTGATTTCGGTAGCGGGATCCAAGAGACCCAGTACTTC	CATSDFGSGIQETQYF
TRBV5-5	TRBJ2-3	NA	NA	TGTGCCAGCAGCTTGGAGGGGTTTGGTATTGATACGCAGTATTTT	CASSLEGFGIDTQYF
TRBV5-1	TRBJ2-3	NA	NA	TGCGCCAGCAGCCCGGTCCTACAGAGCACAGATACGCAGTATTTT	CASSPVLQSTDTQYF
TRBV6-5	TRBJ1-5	NA	NA	TGTGCCAGCAGTACCGGACAGAATCAGCCCCAGCATTTT	CASSTGQNQPQHF
TRBV4-1	TRBJ1-6	NA	NA	TGCGCCAGCAGGCCAAGTCTAATCGGGAGAGGTCATTCACCCCTCCACTTT	CASRPSLIGRGHSPLHF